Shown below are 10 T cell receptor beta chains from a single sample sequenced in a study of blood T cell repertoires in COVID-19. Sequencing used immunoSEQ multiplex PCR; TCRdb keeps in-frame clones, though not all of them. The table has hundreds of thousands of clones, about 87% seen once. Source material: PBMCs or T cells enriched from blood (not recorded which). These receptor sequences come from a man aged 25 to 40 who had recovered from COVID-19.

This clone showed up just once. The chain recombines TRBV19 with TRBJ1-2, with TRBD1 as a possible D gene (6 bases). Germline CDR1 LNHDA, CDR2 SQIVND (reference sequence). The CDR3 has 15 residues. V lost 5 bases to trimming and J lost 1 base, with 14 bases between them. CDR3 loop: CASSAGQLINYGYTF. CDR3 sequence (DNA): TGTGCCAGTAGTGCAGGACAGTTGATTAACTATGGCTACACCTTC.

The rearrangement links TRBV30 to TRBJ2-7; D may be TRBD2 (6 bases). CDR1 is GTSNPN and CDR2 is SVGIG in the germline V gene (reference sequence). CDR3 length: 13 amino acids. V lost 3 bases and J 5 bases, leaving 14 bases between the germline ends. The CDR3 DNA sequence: TGTGCCTGGAGACCTGGGGAGGCCCACGAGCAGTACTTC. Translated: CAWRPGEAHEQYF.

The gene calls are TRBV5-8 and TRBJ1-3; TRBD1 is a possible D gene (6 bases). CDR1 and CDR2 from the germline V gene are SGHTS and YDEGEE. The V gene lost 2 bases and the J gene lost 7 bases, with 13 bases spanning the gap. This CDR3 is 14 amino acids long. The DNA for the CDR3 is TGTGCCAGCAGCTTTATTACAGGGTGGAACACCATATATTTT. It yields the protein CASSFITGWNTIYF.

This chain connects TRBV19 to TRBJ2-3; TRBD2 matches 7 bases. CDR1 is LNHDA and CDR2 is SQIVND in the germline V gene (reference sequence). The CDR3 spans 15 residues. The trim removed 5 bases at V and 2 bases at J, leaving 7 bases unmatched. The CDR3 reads CASSALGRDTDTQYF. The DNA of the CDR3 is TGTGCCAGTAGTGCGTTAGGGAGGGACACAGATACGCAGTATTTT.

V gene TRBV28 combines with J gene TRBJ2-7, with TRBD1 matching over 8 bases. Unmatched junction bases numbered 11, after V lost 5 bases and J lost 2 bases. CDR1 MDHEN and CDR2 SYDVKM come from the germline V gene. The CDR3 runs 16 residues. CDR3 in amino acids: CASSPGGQEITYEQYF. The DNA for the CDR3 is TGTGCCAGCAGTCCCGGGGGACAGGAGATTACCTACGAGCAGTACTTC.

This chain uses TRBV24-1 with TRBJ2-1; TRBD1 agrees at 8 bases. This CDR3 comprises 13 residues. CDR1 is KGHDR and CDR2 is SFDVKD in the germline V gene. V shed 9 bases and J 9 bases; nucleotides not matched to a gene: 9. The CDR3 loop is CATSGGGQGEQFF. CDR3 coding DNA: TGTGCCACCTCTGGGGGAGGACAGGGTGAGCAGTTCTTC.

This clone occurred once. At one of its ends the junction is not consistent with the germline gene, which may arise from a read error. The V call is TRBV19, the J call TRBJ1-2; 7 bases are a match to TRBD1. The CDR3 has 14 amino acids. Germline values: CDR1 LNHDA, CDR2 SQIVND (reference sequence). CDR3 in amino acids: CASSRRQGEVPEGF. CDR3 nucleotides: TGTGCCAGTAGTAGAAGACAGGGTGAGGTCCCGGAGGGCTTC.

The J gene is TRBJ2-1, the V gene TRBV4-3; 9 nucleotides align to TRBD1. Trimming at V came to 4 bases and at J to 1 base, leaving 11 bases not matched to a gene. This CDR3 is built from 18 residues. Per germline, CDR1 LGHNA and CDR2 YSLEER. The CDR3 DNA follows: TGCGCCAGCAGCCCGAGACAGGGGGTCTACGGGTCCTACAATGAGCAGTTCTTC. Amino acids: CASSPRQGVYGSYNEQFF.

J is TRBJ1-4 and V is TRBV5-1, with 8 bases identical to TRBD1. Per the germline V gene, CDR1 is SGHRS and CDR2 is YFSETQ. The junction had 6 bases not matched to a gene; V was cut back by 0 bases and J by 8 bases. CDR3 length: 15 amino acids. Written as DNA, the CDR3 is TGCGCCAGCAGCTTGGCGACAGGGGTTCAGGAAAAACTGTTTTTT. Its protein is CASSLATGVQEKLFF.

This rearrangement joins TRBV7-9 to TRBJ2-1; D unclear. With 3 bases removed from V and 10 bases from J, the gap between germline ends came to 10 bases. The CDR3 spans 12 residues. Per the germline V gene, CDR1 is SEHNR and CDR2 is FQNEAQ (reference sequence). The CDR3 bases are TGTGCCAGCAGCTTGGGCGTACAAGAGCAGTTCTTC. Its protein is CASSLGVQEQFF.